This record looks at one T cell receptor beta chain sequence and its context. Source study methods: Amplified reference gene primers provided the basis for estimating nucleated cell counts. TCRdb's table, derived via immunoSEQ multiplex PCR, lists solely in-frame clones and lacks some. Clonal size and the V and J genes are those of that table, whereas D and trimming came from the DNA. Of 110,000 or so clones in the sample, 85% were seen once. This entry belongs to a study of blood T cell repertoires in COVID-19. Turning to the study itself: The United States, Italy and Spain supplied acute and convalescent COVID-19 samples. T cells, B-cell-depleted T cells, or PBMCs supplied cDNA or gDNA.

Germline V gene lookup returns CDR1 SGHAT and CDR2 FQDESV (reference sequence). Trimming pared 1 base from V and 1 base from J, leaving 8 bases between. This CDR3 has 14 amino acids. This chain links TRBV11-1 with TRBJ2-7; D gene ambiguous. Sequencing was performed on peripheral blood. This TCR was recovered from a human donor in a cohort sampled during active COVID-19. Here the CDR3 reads CASSLVGTSYEQYF. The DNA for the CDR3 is TGTGCCAGCAGCTTAGTCGGTACGTCCTACGAGCAGTACTTC.